This TCR beta chain was recorded in a study of shared clonotypes between healthy human individuals (TCRdb year 2020). About the full investigation: Three men and a couple of women, aged 18 to 49 years, made up the cohort. For each donor, three plates each were used for CD4 naive and CD4 memory, two plates were used for CD8 naive, and one plate was used for CD8 memory. Blood TCR repertoires of a handful of healthy adults were deeply sequenced to estimate repertoire size and the extent of clonotype sharing between individuals. To increase sequencing depth and limit assay-specific biases, TCR repertoire library preparation and sequencing were carried out by different laboratories using diverse techniques. Each donor's leukapheresis produced roughly between about 0.8 and 10 billion PBMCs.

The CDR1 and CDR2 encoded by the germline V gene are SNHLY and FYNNEI. The cysteine opens and the phenylalanine closes a CDR3 of 16 amino acids. Of all the DNA, just the CDR3 is kept, 48 bases in frame from base 1. The germline V and J ends show losses of 6 bases and 2 bases respectively, and no gene match explains 8 bases of the junction. Study-level results and caveats: Estimated clonotype richness was generally larger for naive than for memory subsets. Based on pairwise subsampling, the degree of clonotype sharing among donors was expected to be affected by sequencing depth. Rarefaction of sorted-subset datasets indicated incomplete sequencing despite the large sequencing depth. Higher generation probabilities were observed for clonotypes shared by all four sorted-subset donors than for non-shared clonotypes. Only blood was sampled, and tissue TCR repertoires likely differ from those in blood. Because the study included only a small number of donors, the genetic and exposure-history diversity represented was limited. About 5% of naive CD4, around 4% of naive CD8, roughly 2.4% of memory CD4, and 0.4% of memory CD8 clonotypes were shared across four donors.

TCR CDR3 regions were amplified from genomic DNA by multiplex PCR using the deep immunoSEQ assay. Extracted genomic DNA from each cell subset was spread evenly across all wells of several immunoSEQ 96-well plates, with each plate serving as a replicate. For sorted subsets, each replicate PCR was loaded with roughly 200 ng genomic DNA, equivalent to some 31,000 T cell genomes. Purified libraries were measured with a Qubit 3.0 fluorometer, size-checked on a Bioanalyzer 2100, and measured again with the KAPA Library Quantification kit. A separate single-read 150-cycle Illumina NextSeq 550 flow cell was used to sequence each immunoSEQ 96-well plate. As for the original processing: Because only junctional sequences without quality scores were contained in the immunoSEQ output, filtering matching that applied to full-length reads could not be performed. Sequences were annotated with PyIR, a Python wrapper for IgBLAST v1.9, using IMGT germline references to assign V/J genes and CDR3. Reads were filtered out if the reads had weak V/J assignments (E-value above 1e-6), no CDR3, stop codons, out-of-frame junctions, or ambiguous translated residues. V3J clonotypes were defined as sequences sharing the same inferred V gene, J gene, and CDR3 amino acid sequence. Percentage overlap between repertoires was calculated by dividing the number of shared unique clonotypes by the size of the smaller repertoire. Three approaches were used to assess repertoire richness: RTK rarefaction, the Chao1 estimator, and Recon v2.1 estimates of unobserved clonotypes. Generation probabilities for all TCRbeta clonotypes obtained by the gDNA method from a handful of donors were computed using OLGA. Imported from immuneACCESS, the table was reduced by TCRdb to in-frame sequences with V and J called. These copies leave out some clones; in studies compared against another copy, an unresolved V gene accounts for under half, and the cause of the remainder is not known. The DNA was the basis for D and trimming; V, J and clone size are from that table. Across this sample there are about a million clones, with 70% to 80% seen only once. Jointly, the top ten make up approximately 1.5% of the sample.

Healthy HIV-negative adults with no recently reported acute infections or vaccinations were included as donors. Every donor was a Caucasian adult residing in Nashville, Tennessee, USA. CD4+ T cells were enriched through magnetic negative selection, after which naive cells were positively selected on CD45RA and the remaining negative fraction served as the memory subset. Blood was collected by leukapheresis, and PBMCs were isolated by Ficoll-Histopaque density gradient centrifugation and then cryopreserved in liquid nitrogen vapor phase. Analytical flow cytometry was used to check the purity and quantity of each magnetically sorted T cell population. Genomic DNA was isolated from every sorted fraction and measured by UV absorbance on a Nanodrop 2000c. The table lists this clone with a count of one. Its antigen specificity is not known. It has no much larger one-base neighbor in the sample; base qualities were not kept.

The sequenced sample was memory CD4+ T cells sorted from blood. Per the publication, the cell subset or site label means: CD45RA-negative fraction. The chain joins TRBV2 to TRBJ1-4, with TRBD1 matching 8 junction bases. The TCR was taken from a man between 18 and 29 years old in good health. The DNA reads TGTGCCAGCAGCGGCGTACAGGGGGGCACTAATGAAAAACTGTTTTTT. It is translated as CASSGVQGGTNEKLFF.